The rows below give T cell receptor beta chains drawn from one sample of a study of cytotoxic CD8 clonotypes in ibrutinib-treated CLL. Repertoires were generated with immunoSEQ multiplex PCR, while TCRdb's copy carries only in-frame clones and drops some. Here the sample spans about 68,000 clones, approximately 70% being singletons. This sample comprised PBMCs, obtained after 12 months of ibrutinib treatment. The receptors were gathered from a human donor with chronic lymphocytic leukemia. Each CDR3 is given with its conserved first and last residue. Fields, in order: V gene, D gene, clone size, J gene, CDR3 DNA, CDR3 protein. The D gene is left open where the match is weak. Clone size is stated in some rows and not others, as once, few, many or a class when expanded.

v_gene: TRBV19
d_gene: .
abundance: few
j_gene: TRBJ2-1
CDR3nt: TGTGCCAGCCGGGGGGCCGGTGGAAACTACAATGAGCAGTTCTTC
CDR3aa: CASRGAGGNYNEQFF

v_gene: TRBV19
d_gene: .
abundance: few
j_gene: TRBJ2-7
CDR3nt: TGTGCCAGTAGGGCGGACGACTCCTACGAGCAGTACTTC
CDR3aa: CASRADDSYEQYF

v_gene: TRBV7-3
d_gene: .
abundance: .
j_gene: TRBJ2-1
CDR3nt: TGTGCCAGCAGCTTAACCAGATCCGGGACTTATGAGCAGTTCTTC
CDR3aa: CASSLTRSGTYEQFF

v_gene: TRBV11-2
d_gene: .
abundance: .
j_gene: TRBJ1-6
CDR3nt: TGTGCCAGCAGCTTAGGGGTCGCAGGACAAAATTCACCCCTCCACTTT
CDR3aa: CASSLGVAGQNSPLHF

v_gene: TRBV7-2
d_gene: TRBD1
abundance: .
j_gene: TRBJ2-4
CDR3nt: TGTGCCAGCAGCTTATTCTGGGACAGGGGTGACATTCAGTACTTC
CDR3aa: CASSLFWDRGDIQYF

v_gene: TRBV18
d_gene: .
abundance: .
j_gene: TRBJ2-1
CDR3nt: TGTGCCAGCTCACCGGACACATATAATGAGCAGTTCTTC
CDR3aa: CASSPDTYNEQFF

v_gene: TRBV18
d_gene: .
abundance: .
j_gene: TRBJ1-2
CDR3nt: TGTGCCAGCTCACTCTCCTCGGCAGGGACCGATGGCTACACCTTC
CDR3aa: CASSLSSAGTDGYTF

v_gene: TRBV7-9
d_gene: .
abundance: once
j_gene: TRBJ1-2
CDR3nt: TGTGCCAGCAGCCCCCGGGGGTCGGGCGGAGGGACTTATGGCTACACCTTC
CDR3aa: CASSPRGSGGGTYGYTF

v_gene: TRBV19
d_gene: .
abundance: few
j_gene: TRBJ2-7
CDR3nt: TGTGCCAGTAGTCATGGACAGGGAGGGACCTACGAGCAGTACTTC
CDR3aa: CASSHGQGGTYEQYF

v_gene: TRBV5-1
d_gene: .
abundance: few
j_gene: TRBJ2-2
CDR3nt: TGCGCCAGCAGCTGGTCCCAGGGGAACACCGGGGAGCTGTTTTTT
CDR3aa: CASSWSQGNTGELFF

v_gene: TRBV6-6
d_gene: .
abundance: .
j_gene: TRBJ2-1
CDR3nt: TGTGCCAGCAGGGAGACTGTTGGCAATGAGCAGTTCTTC
CDR3aa: CASRETVGNEQFF

v_gene: TRBV19
d_gene: .
abundance: .
j_gene: TRBJ1-1
CDR3nt: TGTGCCAGTAGTATAGAGGGGGTAAACACTGAAGCTTTCTTT
CDR3aa: CASSIEGVNTEAFF

v_gene: TRBV7-2
d_gene: .
abundance: .
j_gene: TRBJ1-2
CDR3nt: TGTGCCAGCAGCTTATCAACTAACTATGGCTACACCTTC
CDR3aa: CASSLSTNYGYTF

v_gene: TRBV29-1
d_gene: .
abundance: .
j_gene: TRBJ1-4
CDR3nt: TGCAGCGTTGAAGGTCGGGGGGACGAAAAACTGTTTTTT
CDR3aa: CSVEGRGDEKLFF

v_gene: TRBV29-1
d_gene: .
abundance: .
j_gene: TRBJ2-3
CDR3nt: TGCAGCGTTGACTTTGCGATTGGGGATACGCAGTATTTT
CDR3aa: CSVDFAIGDTQYF

v_gene: TRBV2
d_gene: TRBD2
abundance: few
j_gene: TRBJ2-5
CDR3nt: TGTGCCAGCACCGGACTAGCGGGGGAAGAGACCCAGTACTTC
CDR3aa: CASTGLAGEETQYF

v_gene: TRBV7-9
d_gene: TRBD1
abundance: .
j_gene: TRBJ2-5
CDR3nt: TGTGCCAGCAGACTAAGGGACAGGGAGAAGGAGACCCAGTACTTC
CDR3aa: CASRLRDREKETQYF

v_gene: TRBV4-3
d_gene: .
abundance: .
j_gene: TRBJ2-2
CDR3nt: TGCGCCAGCAGCCCAAATAGGCAGGGAGGAACCGGGGAGCTGTTTTTT
CDR3aa: CASSPNRQGGTGELFF

v_gene: TRBV19
d_gene: .
abundance: .
j_gene: TRBJ1-1
CDR3nt: TGTGCCAGTAGTCGATCACTTCCAACAGGGAACACTGAAGCTTTCTTT
CDR3aa: CASSRSLPTGNTEAFF

v_gene: TRBV5-1
d_gene: .
abundance: .
j_gene: TRBJ2-1
CDR3nt: TGCGCCAGCAGCTTTGGAGTCAAGGGGTACAATGAGCAGTTCTTC
CDR3aa: CASSFGVKGYNEQFF

v_gene: TRBV30
d_gene: .
abundance: .
j_gene: TRBJ1-2
CDR3nt: TGTGCCGAGGGCCCAGGCTATGGCTACACCTTC
CDR3aa: CAEGPGYGYTF

v_gene: TRBV6-5
d_gene: TRBD1
abundance: .
j_gene: TRBJ2-7
CDR3nt: TGTGCCAGCAGTTACTCCCGGGACAGCTCCTACGAGCAGTACTTC
CDR3aa: CASSYSRDSSYEQYF

v_gene: TRBV6-1
d_gene: .
abundance: few
j_gene: TRBJ2-7
CDR3nt: TGTGCCAGCAGTGACATGGGTGGAGGGACCCCCTACGAGCAGTACTTC
CDR3aa: CASSDMGGGTPYEQYF